Shown below are 26 T cell receptor beta chains from a single sample sequenced in a study of PD-L1 blockade in urothelial cancer. Using immunoSEQ multiplex PCR, the repertoire was profiled, and TCRdb retains in-frame clones only, with some absent. The data show about 52,000 clones, with 60% to 80% seen just once and approximately 3.3% held by the top ten. The sample in question was PBMCs, obtained around atezolizumab (anti-PD-L1) treatment. These receptor sequences come from a man aged 70 or older with urothelial cancer.

The chain employs TRBV2 and TRBJ1-3, with TRBD1 identical over 9 bases. Germline V CDR1 and CDR2: SNHLY, FYNNEI. This CDR3 is built from 14 residues. Unmatched junction bases numbered 3, after V lost 5 bases and J lost 4 bases. The CDR3 bases are TGTGCCAGCAGTCGACAGGGGGAGGGAAACACCATATATTTT. Protein sequence: CASSRQGEGNTIYF.

The chain links TRBV5-8 to TRBJ1-6; no clear D. V was pared by 1 base and J by 0 bases, with 11 bases between. The CDR3 totals 17 residues. Germline CDR1 reads SGHTS; CDR2 reads YDEGEE. This CDR3 reads CASSLSSSSSYNSPLHF. CDR3 nucleotide sequence: TGTGCCAGCAGCTTGTCTTCTTCGAGCTCCTATAATTCACCCCTCCACTTT.

V and J are TRBV4-1 and TRBJ1-4; 10 nucleotides line up with TRBD1. V was pared by 2 bases and J by 7 bases, with 4 bases of the junction left unmatched. The germline gives CDR1 MGHRA, CDR2 YSYEKL. This CDR3 comprises 15 residues. CDR3 bases: TGCGCCAGCAGCCAAATAGGGACAGGGGTTGAAAAACTGTTTTTT. It translates to CASSQIGTGVEKLFF.

CDR3 DNA: TGTGCCAGCAGCCCGTTAGCGGGGGGCCTGAATTCCTACGAGCAGTACTTC. It translates to CASSPLAGGLNSYEQYF. This chain links TRBV7-2 with TRBJ2-7, with 10 bases aligning to TRBD2. CDR3 size: 17 residues. Germline V CDR1 and CDR2: SGHTA, FQGNSA. The ends lost 5 bases at V and 1 base at J; junction bases unmatched: 11.

This chain uses TRBV7-9 with TRBJ1-5; D is unresolved. The germline V and J ends were trimmed by 2 bases and 6 bases, with 8 bases remaining between them. Germline V gene sequence: CDR1 SEHNR, CDR2 FQNEAQ (reference sequence). The CDR3 covers 13 residues. The CDR3 region has the DNA TGTGCCAGCAGCTTAAGAGATGGTCAGCCCCAGCATTTT. Its protein product is CASSLRDGQPQHF. Variable domain in full (rest from reference TRBV7-9 and TRBJ1-5): DTGVSQNPRHKITKRGQNVTFRCDPISEHNRLYWYRQTLGQGPEFLTYFQNEAQLEKSRLLSDRFSAERPKGSFSTLEIQRTEQGDSAMYLCASSLRDGQPQHFGDGTRLSIL.

This chain joins TRBV28 and TRBJ2-2, with TRBD1 as a possible D gene (6 bases). CDR3 length: 14 amino acids. Germline V gives CDR1 MDHEN, CDR2 SYDVKM. V was trimmed by 6 bases and J by 3 bases, leaving 11 bases between them. The CDR3 sequence is CASRWQGHTGELFF. CDR3 nucleotides: TGTGCCAGCAGATGGCAGGGGCACACCGGGGAGCTGTTTTTT.

This clone has only a few counts. The chain couples TRBV11-2 to TRBJ2-5, with D perhaps matching TRBD2 (7 bases). The germline gives CDR1 SGHAT, CDR2 FQNNGV. The V end was cut by 0 bases, the J end by 5 bases, with 13 bases between. The CDR3 spans 15 residues. CDR3 bases: TGTGCCAGCAGCTTAGAGGGGGGGCGGGAGGAGACCCAGTACTTC. Translated, it gives CASSLEGGREETQYF.

The chain links TRBV30 to TRBJ2-6; 7 bases align to TRBD1. There are 15 residues in the CDR3. V was pared by 7 bases and J by 0 bases, with 6 bases of the junction left unmatched. Per the germline V gene, CDR1 is GTSNPN and CDR2 is SVGIG (reference sequence). The chain's CDR3 is CALDRALSGANVLTF. The DNA for the CDR3 is TGTGCCTTAGACAGGGCCCTCTCTGGGGCCAACGTCCTGACTTTC.

The chain employs TRBV5-4 and TRBJ1-3; TRBD1 matches 7 bases. This CDR3 has 16 residues. The V and J ends lost 4 bases and 0 bases, in that order; junction bases with no gene match: 7. Germline V gene data show CDR1 as SGHNT and CDR2 as YYREEE (reference sequence). The CDR3 loop is CASSPGTVLSGNTIYF. In DNA form, the CDR3 reads TGTGCCAGCAGCCCTGGGACAGTTCTCTCTGGAAACACCATATATTTT.

CDR3 residues: CASNYGTSGSSYNEQFF. CDR3 bases: TGTGCCAGCAACTATGGGACTAGCGGGAGCTCCTACAATGAGCAGTTCTTC. The V gene is TRBV2, the J gene TRBJ2-1; 14 positions match TRBD2. The CDR3 has 17 residues. With 7 bases clipped from V and 0 bases from J, the junction kept 5 bases outside the gene matches. Germline lookup yields CDR1 SNHLY and CDR2 FYNNEI.

The chain joins TRBV4-1 to TRBJ1-4; 10 nucleotides match TRBD1. V trimming: 0 bases; J trimming: 1 base; junction bases outside the gene matches: 5. Germline V CDR1 and CDR2: MGHRA, YSYEKL. This CDR3 region has 18 residues. This CDR3 reads CASSQEGGQGQTNEKLFF. CDR3 coding DNA: TGCGCCAGCAGCCAAGAAGGGGGACAGGGGCAAACTAATGAAAAACTGTTTTTT.

The V and J genes are TRBV7-2 and TRBJ2-1, with 8 bases that match TRBD2. Germline trimming cut 0 bases from V and 10 bases from J; bases unmatched to any gene: 8. Germline values: CDR1 SGHTA, CDR2 FQGNSA. The CDR3 consists of 15 residues. As DNA, the CDR3 is TGTGCCAGCAGCTTAGCGCGGAGCGGGAGCGGAGAGCAGTTCTTC. Translation gives CASSLARSGSGEQFF. The variable domain in full, with the rest retrieved from reference TRBV7-2 and TRBJ2-1, is GAGVSQSPSNKVTEKGKDVELRCDPISGHTALYWYRQSLGQGLEFLIYFQGNSAPDKSGLPSDRFSAERTGGSVSTLTIQRTQQEDSAVYLCASSLARSGSGEQFFGPGTRLTVL.

V and J are TRBV7-8 and TRBJ1-1, with D maybe TRBD1 (5 bases). V was clipped by 1 base and J by 2 bases, with 20 bases between them. The V gene's germline CDR1 is SGHVS and CDR2 FQNEAQ. The CDR3 extends over 18 amino acids. CDR3 nucleotides: TGTGCCAGCAGCTTAGAAGGGGCAGGCCTTTCTAGAAACACTGAAGCTTTCTTT. Translated, it gives CASSLEGAGLSRNTEAFF.

J is TRBJ1-1 and V is TRBV14; a possible D gene is TRBD1 (5 bases). Germline CDR1 is SGHDN and CDR2 is FVKESK. The length of the CDR3 is 17 residues. The V and J ends lost 4 bases and 0 bases respectively, with 18 bases between them. The CDR3 here is CASSRLTALLMNTEAFF. The CDR3 coding sequence is TGTGCCAGCAGCCGCTTGACAGCGCTTCTAATGAACACTGAAGCTTTCTTT.

This sequence joins TRBV27 and TRBJ2-7; weak D call: TRBD1 (6 bases). Germline assignment: CDR1 MNHEY and CDR2 SMNVEV (reference sequence). This CDR3 has 13 amino acids. V was shortened by 4 bases and J by 0 bases, with 7 bases between the two germline ends. The CDR3 coding sequence is TGTGCCAGCAGTTCGGACAGCTCCTACGAGCAGTACTTC. Its protein product is CASSSDSSYEQYF.

The chain is built from TRBV20-1 and TRBJ2-5, with D possibly being TRBD2 (6 bases). This CDR3 is 11 amino acids long. The germline CDR1 and CDR2 sequences are DFQATT and SNEGSKA (reference sequence). The chain's CDR3 is CSGTLQETQYF. The CDR3 DNA sequence: TGCAGCGGGACTCTCCAAGAGACCCAGTACTTC.

This chain uses TRBV9 with TRBJ2-3, with a tentative D call TRBD1 (6 bases). Trimming removed 4 bases at V and 0 bases at J, with 12 bases between. Germline CDR1 and CDR2: SGDLS and YYNGEE. The CDR3 has 15 residues. The CDR3 spells CASSTGTDSTDTQYF. The CDR3 DNA sequence: TGTGCCAGCAGCACAGGGACGGACAGCACAGATACGCAGTATTTT.

This chain links TRBV6-1 with TRBJ1-6; possibly TRBD1 for D (5 bases). This CDR3 contains 14 residues. CDR1 is MNHNS and CDR2 is SASEGT in the germline V gene. V dropped 8 bases and J dropped 7 bases, with 15 bases sitting between them. This CDR3 is CASQVRDSNSPLHF. In nucleotides, the CDR3 is TGTGCCAGCCAGGTCCGGGACTCGAATTCACCCCTCCACTTT.

The chain joins TRBV5-1 to TRBJ1-5; the D gene is possibly TRBD1 (5 bases). The germline V gene has CDR1 SGHRS and CDR2 YFSETQ. Trimming pared 5 bases from V and 6 bases from J, leaving 15 bases between. This CDR3 comprises 14 residues. The CDR3, as DNA: TGCGCCAGCAGTGCAGGAGGGGCGGGTCAGCCCCAGCATTTT. Encoded protein: CASSAGGAGQPQHF.

The chain recombines TRBV7-3 with TRBJ2-4; a weak D match, TRBD2 (5 bases). V was pared by 2 bases and J by 0 bases, with 11 bases between. Germline CDR1 SGHTA, CDR2 FQGTGA. This CDR3 has 16 residues. The CDR3 here is CASSLGYGLAKNIQYF. As DNA, the CDR3 is TGTGCCAGCAGCTTAGGCTATGGACTAGCCAAAAACATTCAGTACTTC.

This clone has only a few counts. The chain employs TRBV4-2 and TRBJ2-1; 9 bases fit TRBD2. CDR3 length equals 15 residues. Germline V gives CDR1 LGHNA, CDR2 YNFKEQ. The J segment lost 2 bases and the V segment lost 3 bases, leaving 2 bases of the junction unmatched. The CDR3 region is CASSQTSGTYNEQFF. The CDR3 DNA sequence: TGTGCCAGCAGCCAGACTAGCGGAACCTACAATGAGCAGTTCTTC.

J is TRBJ2-1 and V is TRBV11-3; 9 positions match TRBD2. Losses at the gene ends were 8 bases for V and 7 bases for J; bases not matched to a gene: 15. This CDR3 is 16 amino acids long. Germline V gives CDR1 SGHNT, CDR2 YENEEA. The CDR3 protein is CASQPRTSDPGNEQFF. In DNA, the CDR3 is TGTGCCAGCCAACCCCGGACTAGCGACCCAGGGAATGAGCAGTTCTTC.

V usage is TRBV5-4 and J usage is TRBJ2-7; D gene uncertain. CDR1 and CDR2 (germline): SGHNT, YYREEE (reference sequence). V was cut by 0 bases and J by 3 bases, with 13 bases left in between. This CDR3 is built from 15 residues. CDR3 sequence (DNA): TGTGCCAGCAGCTTGGGAGAGAGTGCCATCTACGAGCAGTACTTC. It yields the protein CASSLGESAIYEQYF.

The chain is built from TRBV5-1 and TRBJ2-2; D is perhaps TRBD1 (6 bases). V was trimmed by 5 bases and J by 5 bases, leaving 16 bases between them. The germline V gene has CDR1 SGHRS and CDR2 YFSETQ. This CDR3 region has 15 residues. CDR3 loop: CASRQQGSTTGELFF. CDR3 DNA: TGCGCCAGCAGACAACAGGGTTCTACGACCGGGGAGCTGTTTTTT.

This clone was picked up a small number of times. This chain connects TRBV28 to TRBJ2-2, with 11 bases fitting TRBD2. Germline-derived CDR1 and CDR2 are MDHEN and SYDVKM. The CDR3 totals 18 residues. The junction had 9 bases not matched to a gene; V was cut back by 2 bases and J by 4 bases. The CDR3 here is CASSLGTSGRGGTGELFF. In DNA, the CDR3 is TGTGCCAGCAGTTTAGGGACTAGCGGCAGAGGTGGCACCGGGGAGCTGTTTTTT.

In this sample, this clone turned up a few times. The chain employs TRBV7-2 and TRBJ1-1, with unresolved D. The germline V and J ends were trimmed by 2 bases and 0 bases, with 4 bases remaining between them. The CDR3 runs to 13 residues. Germline loops: CDR1 SGHTA, CDR2 FQGNSA. The CDR3 here is CASSLQVNTEAFF. The CDR3 coding sequence is TGTGCCAGCAGCTTACAGGTGAACACTGAAGCTTTCTTT.